A single sample is the source of the 15 T cell receptor beta chains below, sequenced in a study of blood T cell repertoires in COVID-19. Clones were sequenced by immunoSEQ multiplex PCR, and TCRdb holds only the in-frame ones, with some missing. The sample has 120,000 or so clones; about nine tenths are singletons. What was sequenced was peripheral blood. The receptors come from a human donor in a cohort sampled during active COVID-19.

V gene TRBV6-5 combines with J gene TRBJ2-7; TRBD1 agrees at 7 bases. This CDR3 region has 16 residues. Germline assignment: CDR1 MNHEY and CDR2 SVGAGI. The trim removed 4 bases at V and 8 bases at J, leaving 17 bases unmatched. CDR3 residues: CASSSNAGGEGFQQYF. CDR3 DNA sequence: TGTGCCAGCAGTTCGAACGCAGGGGGAGAAGGATTCCAGCAGTACTTC.

The rearrangement joins TRBV19 to TRBJ1-2; 7 nucleotides align to TRBD1. The CDR3 sequence is 14 residues long. The junction had 8 bases not matched to a gene; V was cut back by 6 bases and J by 4 bases. Germline CDR1 is LNHDA and CDR2 is SQIVND (reference sequence). DNA of the CDR3: TGTGCCAGTAGATGGACAGGAGGGACCTATGGCTACACCTTC. Its translation is CASRWTGGTYGYTF. The full variable domain, in which reference TRBV19 and TRBJ1-2 provide the parts outside the CDR3, is DGGITQSPKYLFRKEGQNVTLSCEQNLNHDAMYWYRQDPGQGLRLIYYSQIVNDFQKGDIAEGYSVSREKKESFPLTVTSAQKNPTAFYLCASRWTGGTYGYTFGSGTRLTVV.

The chain couples TRBV7-2 to TRBJ1-2, with D tentatively TRBD1 (5 bases). The CDR3 has 12 residues. V was trimmed by 5 bases and J by 7 bases, leaving 11 bases between them. Per germline, CDR1 SGHTA and CDR2 FQGNSA. The CDR3 region is CASSLGTGGYTF. The DNA of the CDR3 is TGTGCCAGCAGCCTAGGGACTGGTGGCTACACCTTC.

The CDR3 loop is CASSLPVNSPLHF. In nucleotides, the CDR3 is TGTGCCAGCAGCTTGCCAGTTAATTCACCCCTCCACTTT. The V gene is TRBV7-2, the J gene TRBJ1-6; no clear D. Trimming cost V 3 bases and J 6 bases, with 6 bases left between them. Germline V lookup: CDR1 SGHTA, CDR2 FQGNSA. The CDR3 covers 13 residues.

The V and J genes are TRBV18 and TRBJ1-5, with D perhaps matching TRBD1 (6 bases). The CDR3 has 15 amino acids. Looked up from germline, CDR1 is KGHSH and CDR2 is LQKENI. V lost 3 bases and J 2 bases, leaving 11 bases between the germline ends. The CDR3 DNA reads TGTGCCAGCTCACCTCAAGGGGGAGGCAATCAGCCCCAGCATTTT. Its translation: CASSPQGGGNQPQHF.

The rearrangement links TRBV5-1 to TRBJ1-1; D possibly corresponds to TRBD1 (6 bases). The CDR3 is 13 amino acids. The germline CDR1 and CDR2 sequences are SGHRS and YFSETQ. V was trimmed by 5 bases and J by 3 bases, leaving 11 bases between them. Here the CDR3 reads CASRVTGDTEAFF. CDR3 sequence (DNA): TGCGCCAGCAGGGTGACAGGAGACACTGAAGCTTTCTTT.

The chain carries TRBV3-1 (or the pseudogene TRBV3-2) and TRBJ2-5; tentatively, D is TRBD1 (6 bases). Germline lookup yields CDR1 LGHDT and CDR2 YNNKEL (reference sequence). The CDR3 has 17 residues. V lost 8 bases and J 3 bases, leaving 25 bases between the germline ends. The CDR3 loop is CASSRGRGDEGEETQYF. Here the CDR3 DNA reads TGTGCCAGCTCCCGCGGCCGAGGGGACGAGGGGGAAGAGACCCAGTACTTC.

The rearrangement uses TRBV18 and TRBJ1-3; D remains ambiguous. The CDR3 has 15 amino acids. The V gene lost 3 bases and the J gene lost 4 bases, with 13 bases spanning the gap. Germline-derived CDR1 and CDR2 are KGHSH and LQKENI. The CDR3 sequence: CASSPRVTQGNTIYF. The CDR3 coding sequence is TGTGCCAGCTCACCTCGGGTAACCCAGGGAAACACCATATATTTT.

The gene calls are TRBV5-1 and TRBJ2-7; weak D call: TRBD1 (6 bases). The CDR3 contains 14 residues. V lost 4 bases, J lost 1 base, and 12 bases lay in between. The V gene's germline CDR1 is SGHRS and CDR2 YFSETQ. CDR3 DNA: TGCGCCAGCAGCCCGGCGCAGGGGTCCTACGAGCAGTACTTC. It yields the protein CASSPAQGSYEQYF.

The count of this clone is one. The chain employs TRBV19 and TRBJ1-5, with 9 positions matching TRBD1. Germline CDR1 and CDR2: LNHDA and SQIVND (reference sequence). Unmatched junction bases numbered 7, after V lost 6 bases and J lost 7 bases. This CDR3 has 14 amino acids. Here the CDR3 reads CASRGTGKGQPQHF. CDR3 bases: TGTGCCAGTAGGGGGACAGGGAAGGGGCAGCCCCAGCATTTT.

This rearrangement joins TRBV19 to TRBJ2-5; 7 positions agree with TRBD2. The V gene end was trimmed by 7 bases and the J gene end by 5 bases; junction bases not matched to a gene: 7. CDR1 LNHDA and CDR2 SQIVND come from the germline V gene (reference sequence). The CDR3 spans 13 residues. For the CDR3, the DNA is TGTGCCAGTACGGGGGGTAGGAGGGAGACCCAGTACTTC. Translation: CASTGGRRETQYF.

The rearrangement links TRBV5-1 to TRBJ1-3, with a tentative D call TRBD1 (5 bases). Germline V gene data show CDR1 as SGHRS and CDR2 as YFSETQ. The V and J ends lost 0 bases and 0 bases respectively, with 13 bases between them. The CDR3 covers 17 residues. This chain's CDR3 is CASSLGQTVRSGNTIYF. The CDR3 bases are TGCGCCAGCAGCTTGGGACAGACCGTACGCTCTGGAAACACCATATATTTT.

This chain joins TRBV28 and TRBJ2-1, with D perhaps TRBD2 (6 bases). The CDR3 length is 13 residues. Deletions cut 8 bases from V and 4 bases from J, with 12 bases between. From germline, CDR1 is MDHEN and CDR2 SYDVKM. As DNA, the CDR3 is TGTGCCAGCGGGGGGACGGTGTACAATGAGCAGTTCTTC. Translating gives CASGGTVYNEQFF. Full variable domain (outside the CDR3, taken from reference TRBV28 and TRBJ2-1): DVKVTQSSRYLVKRTGEKVFLECVQDMDHENMFWYRQDPGLGLRLIYFSYDVKMKEKGDIPEGYSVSREKKERFSLILESASTNQTSMYLCASGGTVYNEQFFGPGTRLTVL.

The CDR3 DNA is TGTGCCATATTGTTCGCGGGTGCCTACGAGCAGTACTTC. As protein: CAILFAGAYEQYF. The V call is TRBV6-5, the J call TRBJ2-7; possible D gene TRBD2, 5 bases. The CDR3 spans 13 residues. Germline assignment: CDR1 MNHEY and CDR2 SVGAGI. The V end lost 10 bases, the J end lost 2 bases, and 15 bases lay between the germline ends.

J is TRBJ2-7 and V is TRBV10-1, with D possibly TRBD2 on 6 matching bases. V was trimmed by 8 bases and J by 2 bases, leaving 7 bases between them. Germline CDR1 reads WNHNN; CDR2 reads SYGVQD (reference sequence). The CDR3 covers 11 residues. CDR3 nucleotides: TGCGCCAGCGGGGAGGCCTACGAGCAGTACTTC. Its protein product is CASGEAYEQYF.